This T cell receptor beta chain is from a study of blood T cell repertoires in COVID-19. Study as a whole: Samples of COVID-19 (acute and convalescent) were obtained from the United States, Italy and Spain. T cells, B-cell-depleted T cells, or PBMCs supplied cDNA or gDNA.

Original data processing: Counts of nucleated cells, estimated from reference gene primer amplification, were obtained. The table came from immunoSEQ multiplex PCR; TCRdb's copy has only in-frame clones and leaves some out. The DNA was the basis for D and trimming; V, J and clone size are from that table. This sample carries roughly 500,000 clones, 75% to 90% of them seen once, and the ten largest clones take roughly 3.2%. The CDR3 spans 14 residues. The germline CDR1 and CDR2 sequences are SGDLS and YYNGEE. Trimming pared 0 bases from V and 7 bases from J, leaving 8 bases between. The sequenced sample consisted of peripheral blood. This TCR was sampled from a human donor in a cohort sampled during active COVID-19. The rearrangement joins TRBV9 to TRBJ1-6; maybe TRBD1 (5 bases). CDR3 amino acids: CASSVGTSNSPLHF. CDR3 in DNA: TGTGCCAGCAGCGTAGGGACATCCAATTCACCCCTCCACTTT.